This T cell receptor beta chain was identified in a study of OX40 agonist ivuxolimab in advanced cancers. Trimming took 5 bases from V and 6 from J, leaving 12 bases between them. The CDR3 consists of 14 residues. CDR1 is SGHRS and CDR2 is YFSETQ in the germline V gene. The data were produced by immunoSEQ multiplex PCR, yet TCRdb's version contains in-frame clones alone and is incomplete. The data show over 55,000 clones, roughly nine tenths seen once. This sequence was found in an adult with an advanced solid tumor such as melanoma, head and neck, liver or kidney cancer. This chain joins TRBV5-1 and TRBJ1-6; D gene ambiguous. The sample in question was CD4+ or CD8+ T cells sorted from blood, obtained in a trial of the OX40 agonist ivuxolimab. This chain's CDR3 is CASRLLESNSPLHF. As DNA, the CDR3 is TGCGCCAGCAGACTTCTCGAAAGTAATTCACCCCTCCACTTT.